Listed below are T cell receptor beta chains from one sample, sequenced in a study of OX40 agonist ivuxolimab in advanced cancers. Profiled with immunoSEQ multiplex PCR; TCRdb holds only in-frame clones, not every one. The sample includes 15,000 to 20,000 clones, roughly 70% of them seen just once. Sample: CD4+ or CD8+ T cells sorted from blood, taken in a trial of the OX40 agonist ivuxolimab. The origin of the receptors is an adult with an advanced solid tumor such as melanoma, head and neck, liver or kidney cancer. Both conserved end residues are part of each CDR3. D genes are given only for firm matches. Clone sizes are given selectively: once, few, many, or a class where the clone is expanded.

cdr3_aa cdr3_nt j_call clone_size d_call v_call
CASSSGELYGYTF TGTGCCAGCAGCTCAGGAGAACTGTATGGCTACACCTTC TRBJ1-2 medium-sized - TRBV5-6
CAISDGLAGGPGYEQYF TGTGCCATCAGTGACGGACTAGCGGGGGGGCCAGGCTACGAGCAGTACTTC TRBJ2-7 - TRBD2 TRBV10-3
CASSLAGAKNIQYF TGTGCCAGCAGCCTAGCGGGAGCCAAAAACATTCAGTACTTC TRBJ2-4 few TRBD2 TRBV7-9
CASSQDREAQPQHF TGTGCCAGCAGCCAGGACAGGGAGGCCCAGCCCCAGCATTTT TRBJ1-5 medium-sized TRBD1 TRBV6-5
CASSPGQRGEQYF TGTGCCAGTTCTCCCGGACAGCGCGGAGAGCAGTACTTC TRBJ2-7 - - TRBV19
CASSWGQIYGYTF TGTGCCAGCAGCTGGGGACAGATCTATGGCTACACCTTC TRBJ1-2 many TRBD1 TRBV7-9
CATLEQDGQFF TGTGCCACCCTGGAGCAGGATGGGCAGTTCTTC TRBJ2-1 once - TRBV2
CASSDVRDRAFF TGTGCCAGCAGTGACGTCCGGGACAGGGCTTTCTTT TRBJ1-1 medium-sized TRBD1 TRBV28
CASSPLRDSYEQYF TGTGCCAGCTCACCATTAAGGGACTCCTACGAGCAGTACTTC TRBJ2-7 - - TRBV18
CASSTLIGQATEEQFF TGTGCCAGCAGTACTCTTATCGGGCAGGCTACGGAGGAGCAGTTCTTC TRBJ2-1 - - TRBV27
CASSLAGWYLKNTEAFF TGTGCCAGCAGTTTGGCGGGCTGGTATCTTAAAAACACTGAAGCTTTCTTT TRBJ1-1 - - TRBV27
CASSFSGPTYNEQFF TGTGCCAGCAGTTTTTCGGGCCCGACCTACAATGAGCAGTTCTTC TRBJ2-1 few - TRBV28
CASSGEGAPQYF TGTGCCAGCAGCGGGGAGGGGGCGCCTCAGTACTTC TRBJ2-4 - - TRBV9
CASSGPGTGNTEAFF TGTGCCAGCAGCGGACCCGGGACAGGGAACACTGAAGCTTTCTTT TRBJ1-1 few TRBD1 TRBV9
CASSIDLGGATLSPLHF TGTGCCAGTAGTATAGATCTCGGAGGGGCAACCCTTTCACCCCTCCACTTT TRBJ1-6 - - TRBV19
CAWNWGTEAFF TGTGCCTGGAATTGGGGGACTGAAGCTTTCTTT TRBJ1-1 few - TRBV30
CASDGQTSYEQYF TGTGCCAGCGACGGACAAACCTCCTACGAGCAGTACTTC TRBJ2-7 - - TRBV7-9
CASSLASGEDYNEQFF TGTGCCAGCAGCTTAGCTAGCGGGGAGGACTACAATGAGCAGTTCTTC TRBJ2-1 - TRBD2 TRBV7-9
CASSCLGGDGKTYGYTF TGTGCCAGCAGCTGTTTGGGCGGAGACGGAAAGACCTATGGCTACACCTTC TRBJ1-2 - - TRBV7-4
CASSQDLGNTEAFF TGCGCCAGCAGCCAAGATCTAGGGAACACTGAAGCTTTCTTT TRBJ1-1 - - TRBV4-1
CASSPNYKTSGHDNEQFF TGTGCCAGCTCACCAAATTATAAGACTAGCGGGCATGACAATGAGCAGTTCTTC TRBJ2-1 - TRBD2 TRBV18
CASSWTGGVGSDGFF TGCGCCAGCAGCTGGACAGGGGGGGTAGGAAGCGATGGGTTCTTC TRBJ2-1 - TRBD1 TRBV5-1
CASSAGTGSYNEQFF TGTGCCAGCAGCGCCGGGACAGGGTCCTACAATGAGCAGTTCTTC TRBJ2-1 - TRBD1 TRBV5-6
CASSTGGRYNEQFF TGTGCCAGCAGTACGGGTGGGCGGTACAATGAGCAGTTCTTC TRBJ2-1 - - TRBV5-6
CASSLGTGGSEQYF TGTGCCAGCAGCTTAGGGACAGGGGGCAGCGAGCAGTACTTC TRBJ2-7 - TRBD1 TRBV13
CASRIQGGGTYGYTF TGTGCCAGCAGGATCCAGGGGGGTGGCACCTATGGCTACACCTTC TRBJ1-2 - TRBD1 TRBV27
CASSPYRGNQPQHF TGTGCCAGCAGTCCCTACAGGGGCAATCAGCCCCAGCATTTT TRBJ1-5 - - TRBV27
CASSRDDEAFF TGTGCCAGCAGTCGCGACGATGAAGCTTTCTTT TRBJ1-1 - - TRBV2
CASSPDRGRQETQYF TGTGCCAGCAGCCCAGACAGGGGGCGTCAAGAGACCCAGTACTTC TRBJ2-5 once TRBD1 TRBV13
CASSLKPGQGADQPQHF TGTGCCAGCAGCCTTAAACCGGGACAGGGGGCGGATCAGCCCCAGCATTTT TRBJ1-5 few TRBD1 TRBV5-4
CATRTPRTGDYGYTF TGTGCCACCAGGACTCCTCGGACAGGGGACTATGGCTACACCTTC TRBJ1-2 - TRBD1 TRBV28
CASRQGGHEQYF TGTGCCAGCAGGCAGGGGGGCCACGAGCAGTACTTC TRBJ2-7 - - TRBV6-5
CASSITGREQYF TGTGCCAGCAGTATCACAGGGCGCGAGCAGTACTTC TRBJ2-7 - - TRBV27
CASSIDGGTGQDQPQHF TGTGCCAGTAGTATAGATGGGGGGACAGGGCAGGATCAGCCCCAGCATTTT TRBJ1-5 few TRBD1 TRBV19
CASSLSVGGDLNTEAFF TGTGCCAGCAGTTTATCCGTGGGTGGGGACCTGAACACTGAAGCTTTCTTT TRBJ1-1 - - TRBV27
CASSSHAGPEAFF TGTGCCAGCAGTTCCCATGCGGGGCCCGAAGCTTTCTTT TRBJ1-1 - - TRBV5-5
CASSGTSNEQYF TGTGCCAGCAGTGGAACTAGTAACGAGCAGTACTTC TRBJ2-7 - - TRBV6-1
CATSRDPDDSLEALHF TGTGCCACCAGCAGAGATCCGGATGACAGTCTGGAGGCCCTCCACTTT TRBJ1-6 - - TRBV15
CASSPSGIREQYF TGTGCCAGCAGCCCTAGCGGGATTCGCGAGCAGTACTTC TRBJ2-7 - TRBD2 TRBV7-9
CASSLSRNTEAFF TGTGCCAGCAGCTTGAGCAGGAACACTGAAGCTTTCTTT TRBJ1-1 - - TRBV5-8
CASTRAGYYGYTF TGTGCCAGTACCCGCGCGGGCTACTATGGCTACACCTTC TRBJ1-2 - - TRBV19
CASSLGLNEETQYF TGCGCCAGCAGCCTAGGACTCAACGAGGAGACCCAGTACTTC TRBJ2-5 - - TRBV5-1
CASSSRRAVYEQYF TGTGCCAGCAGCTCAAGACGGGCGGTCTACGAGCAGTACTTC TRBJ2-7 - - TRBV13
CASSLGPAGGETQYF TGTGCCAGCAGCTTAGGGCCAGCGGGGGGGGAGACCCAGTACTTC TRBJ2-5 - TRBD2 TRBV7-8
CASSLGTGPLYEQYF TGTGCCAGCAGTTTGGGGACAGGCCCCCTCTACGAGCAGTACTTC TRBJ2-7 - TRBD1 TRBV28
CASSDRDNSPLHF TGTGCCAGCAGTGACAGGGATAATTCACCCCTCCACTTT TRBJ1-6 - - TRBV6-1
CASSLGQVYEQYF TGTGCCAGCAGCTTGGGACAAGTCTACGAGCAGTACTTC TRBJ2-7 - - TRBV5-6
CASSLGQANQPQHF TGTGCCAGCAGCTTGGGACAGGCCAATCAGCCCCAGCATTTT TRBJ1-5 - TRBD1 TRBV13
CASSVGSATNSPLHF TGTGCCAGCAGCGTAGGGTCAGCAACAAATTCACCCCTCCACTTT TRBJ1-6 - - TRBV9
CASSPIGLANTEAFF TGTGCCAGCAGCCCCATCGGGCTCGCGAACACTGAAGCTTTCTTT TRBJ1-1 few - TRBV5-5
CASSQGAGATEAFF TGCGCCAGCAGCCAAGGGGCAGGGGCCACTGAAGCTTTCTTT TRBJ1-1 - - TRBV4-1
CASSLGGGDQETQYF TGCGCCAGCAGCTTGGGGGGCGGGGACCAAGAGACCCAGTACTTC TRBJ2-5 - - TRBV5-1
CASTGGLAGASYEQYF TGTGCCAGCACCGGAGGACTAGCGGGAGCGTCCTACGAGCAGTACTTC TRBJ2-7 once TRBD2 TRBV11-2
CAGGTQNTEAFF TGTGCCGGGGGGACACAGAACACTGAAGCTTTCTTT TRBJ1-1 few - TRBV6-6
CASSGLFNPNGYTF TGTGCCAGCAGCGGACTGTTCAACCCCAATGGCTACACCTTC TRBJ1-2 - - TRBV5-8